This entry describes one T cell receptor beta chain. This clonotype has just one count. What this receptor recognizes is not known. Base qualities were left out, and no much larger clone turns up one base away. Resting on one read, the evidence is weak. The record originates from a study of tumor-infiltrating lymphocytes in primary liver carcinoma (dated 2017 in TCRdb). At the level of the whole study: The five patients, three men and two women aged 30 to 69 years, had hepatocellular carcinoma (four) or combined HCC and intrahepatic cholangiocarcinoma (one). The five patients had tumors staged T1-T3 N0M0, with maximum diameters ranging from about 4.2 to 10 cm. Each sample produced about 3.65 to 8 million productive TCRbeta reads, and read depth showed no significant difference between tissue types. TCRbeta repertoire sequencing, expression microarrays and whole-exome sequencing were combined in the study across five regions of each liver tumor, with adjacent normal tissue and blood also included. A total of 35 or so specimens from 5 patients, comprising approximately 25 tumor regions, 5 adjacent noncancerous liver tissues and 5 peripheral blood samples, were covered by TCRbeta repertoire sequencing. Agilent mRNA microarray profiling was performed on the roughly 25 tumor region samples to relate TCRbeta repertoire diversity to the local molecular phenotype. Repertoires from technical replicates were highly reproducible, with mean shared-clone rates about 0.88 and correlation coefficients above 0.95. The investigation overall reported the following: The top 250 clones accounted for a significantly greater share of the repertoire in tumors than in blood (p = 0.039). The study included only a handful of patients, and the authors note findings should be validated in a larger study. Because only the TCR beta chain was sequenced and unpaired alpha chains were not captured, true repertoire diversity is likely underestimated. Just about 7.5-24% of top clones turned up in all five regions of a tumor, which suggests spatial heterogeneity among tumor-infiltrating T cells. Comparison of CD4+ and CD8+ T cell repertoires was precluded by the use of bulk unsorted samples. Repertoire overlap was higher between tumor regions (mean roughly 36%) than tumor-adjacent (17%) or tumor-blood (about 15%) pairs, consistent with antigen-driven expansion.

Total RNA and DNA were co-extracted from around 18-30 mg of bulk tissue with the AllPrep DNA/RNA mini kit, without cell sorting. Roughly five patients with histopathologically diagnosed primary liver carcinoma underwent surgical resection in China between late 2015 and 2016. At the time of sampling, the patients had chronic HBV infection and had not received any treatment. Five spatially separated regions were sampled from each tumor: the superior, inferior, left-lateral and right-lateral poles, plus the tumor centre. Histology showed that every tumor sample contained more than 85% viable tumor cells. Each fresh piece of tumor and adjacent tissue was cut in two, with one half stored in RNAlater at -80 degrees C and the other half sent for histology. CDR1 and CDR2 were assigned from the germline V gene (reference sequence) as MNHNY and SVGAGI. V loses 3 bases of germline sequence and J loses 0 bases, and the interval between the two ends is 12 bases. Reading from cysteine to phenylalanine, the CDR3 counts 15 amino acids. Only the CDR3 DNA is retained, 45 bases long and in frame from the first base.

Using a constant-region primer and ProtoScript II reverse transcriptase, TCRbeta-specific cDNA was reverse-transcribed from around 500 ng total RNA. Three nested multiplex PCR rounds, following a slightly modified ARM-PCR procedure, were used to build the TCRbeta libraries. Each of the first two PCR rounds ran for roughly 11 cycles and used multiplex TRBV1-TRBV30 forward primers together with a Cbeta reverse primer. Sample barcodes and Illumina adapters were added in a final 25-cycle PCR using Deep VentR polymerase. Before sequencing, amplicons between 200 and 500 bp were purified from gel using a QIAquick gel extraction kit. An Illumina HiSeq 2500 was used to sequence the TCRbeta amplicons with 250-bp paired-end reads. From the authors' description of their analysis: Reads were quality-trimmed with Trimmomatic v0.33, and paired reads were merged with FLASH v1.2.11 to recover full CDR3 sequences. V, D and J germline segments were assigned to the rearranged TCRbeta sequences by MiGEC v1.2.1b. VDJtools v1.0.0 computed clonotype statistics and Shannon-Wiener diversity indices. To reduce sampling bias, subsequent analyses other than the diversity analysis used only the 250 most abundant clonotypes in each sample. The public reads were reprocessed in TCRdb via fastp at Q25 and MiXCR, keeping in-frame beta chains. Every distinct CDR3 protein forms one entry, paired with its most common genes and DNA. These V and J calls rely on TCRdb rather than the paper's analysis. This sample holds 60,000 to 90,000 distinct CDR3 sequences; roughly three quarters were observed only once. Approximately 30% of the sample rests with the top ten.

The clonotype comes from a middle-aged man with primary liver carcinoma and hepatitis B virus infection. The sequencing input was liver tumor tissue from sampling region 4. What the cell subset or site label conveys for this sample: tumor region T4, right-lateral pole. The chain uses TRBV6-6 and TRBJ2-7, and possibly TRBD1, on 6 matching bases. The nucleotide sequence is TGTGCCAGCAGTTATCACTTGGACAGCTCCTACGAGCAGTACTTC. This gives the protein CASSYHLDSSYEQYF.